Shown below are 20 T cell receptor beta chains from a single sample sequenced in a study of blood T cells in healthy people across ages. The authors ran a second PCR of roughly 6 to 12 cycles using a sample-barcoded 5' primer and a J-beta primer mix. TCRdb reprocessed the 5' RACE reads with MiXCR, giving one entry per CDR3 protein. The data contain hundreds of thousands of distinct CDR3 sequences, 20% to 25% of them singletons. Sequencing used blood. These receptors were collected from an older man in good health.

A few counts support this clonotype. This may come from a read error, since a much larger clone is one base off. This sequence joins TRBV28 and TRBJ2-5; 10 bases are a match to TRBD1. The assigned J gene may be wrong: the sequence end matches TRBJ2-7 better. The germline gives CDR1 MDHEN, CDR2 SYDVKM. This CDR3 has 15 residues. CDR3 region: CASSQVDRGAYEQYF. As DNA, the CDR3 is TGTGCCAGCAGTCAAGTGGACAGGGGGGCCTACGAGCAGTACTTC.

This chain joins TRBV20-1 and TRBJ2-1; 9 bases agree with TRBD2. Per the germline V gene, CDR1 is DFQATT and CDR2 is SNEGSKA (reference sequence). The CDR3 sequence is 14 residues long. After removal of 5 bases from V and 4 bases from J, the junction contained 6 bases not matched to a gene. CDR3 loop: CSASTSGAYNEQFF. The CDR3 nucleotides are TGCAGTGCTTCGACTAGCGGAGCATACAATGAGCAGTTCTTC.

In DNA form, the CDR3 reads TGTGCCACCAGCAGAGATGATCCCGGGGAGCTGTTTTTT. Amino acids: CATSRDDPGELFF. The chain joins TRBV15 to TRBJ2-2; D is unclear. CDR1 and CDR2 from the germline V gene are LNHNV and YYDKDF (reference sequence). This CDR3 spans 13 amino acids. Trimming stripped 0 bases from V and 6 bases from J, with 5 bases between.

This clonotype was observed a few times. This chain uses TRBV27 with TRBJ1-4; 10 bases agree with TRBD1. The CDR3 extends over 14 amino acids. With V trimmed by 4 bases and J by 6 bases, 2 bases remained unmatched. Germline loops: CDR1 MNHEY, CDR2 SMNVEV (reference sequence). CDR3 sequence: CASSYGQGDEKLFF. DNA of the CDR3: TGTGCCAGCAGTTACGGACAGGGGGATGAAAAACTGTTTTTT.

This clonotype was observed a few times. V usage is TRBV18 and J usage is TRBJ2-3; a weak D match, TRBD2 (6 bases). The germline gives CDR1 KGHSH, CDR2 LQKENI. V gave up 3 bases and J gave up 5 bases, with 12 bases separating them. This CDR3 comprises 14 residues. In nucleotides, the CDR3 is TGTGCCAGCTCACCGGAGGGACCCGAAGATACGCAGTATTTT. Protein sequence: CASSPEGPEDTQYF.

The V call is TRBV24-1, the J call TRBJ2-5; D remains unclear. The DNA end is more similar to TRBJ2-1, so the J call may be wrong. Germline CDR1 reads KGHDR; CDR2 reads SFDVKD. This CDR3 has 13 amino acids. The CDR3: CATSDSLYNEQFF. The CDR3 coding sequence is TGTGCCACCAGTGATAGTCTATACAATGAGCAGTTCTTC.

The chain uses TRBV6-5 and TRBJ2-3; TRBD2 matches 9 bases. Germline V gene lookup returns CDR1 MNHEY and CDR2 SVGAGI. CDR3 length: 15 amino acids. V gave up 4 bases and J gave up 8 bases; unmatched junction bases: 10. CDR3 DNA: TGTGCCAGCAGTTCATGGGCGGGAGGGCCTTTTACGCAGTATTTT. Encoded protein: CASSSWAGGPFTQYF.

The rearrangement joins TRBV5-1 to TRBJ1-3; the D is unclear. CDR1 and CDR2 from the germline V gene are SGHRS and YFSETQ. The V end lost 7 bases, the J end lost 0 bases, and 11 bases lay between the germline ends. This CDR3 has 14 amino acids. The CDR3 nucleotides are TGCGCCAGCCGTACGGGGAGCTCTGGAAACACCATATATTTT. Residues: CASRTGSSGNTIYF.

A few counts support this clonotype. The rearrangement uses TRBV7-9 and TRBJ2-1, with TRBD2 matching 7 bases. The CDR3 is 12 residues long. CDR1 SEHNR and CDR2 FQNEAQ come from the germline V gene (reference sequence). J lost 12 bases, V lost 4 bases, and 6 bases had no gene match. CDR3 sequence (DNA): TGTGCCAGCAGCTACGAGCGGGATGGGCAGTTCTTC. Residues: CASSYERDGQFF.

This clonotype has a single count. V usage is TRBV7-9 and J usage is TRBJ2-3; 7 bases fit TRBD2. Trimming removed 1 base from V and 0 bases from J; junction bases left unmatched: 7. Germline assignment: CDR1 SEHNR and CDR2 FQNEAQ (reference sequence). The CDR3 spans 17 residues. CDR3 bases: TGTGCCAGCAGCTTAGGCGGGGGACGACGAAGCACAGATACGCAGTATTTT. Translating it yields CASSLGGGRRSTDTQYF.

In its sample, this clonotype was seen a few times. V and J are TRBV20-1 and TRBJ2-1, with D unresolved. V lost 1 base, J lost 3 bases, and 7 bases lay in between. There are 13 residues in the CDR3. Germline V lookup: CDR1 DFQATT, CDR2 SNEGSKA (reference sequence). CDR3: CSARGHGYNEQFF. CDR3 DNA sequence: TGCAGTGCTAGAGGGCATGGCTACAATGAGCAGTTCTTC.

This clonotype was recorded a few times. The chain employs TRBV20-1 and TRBJ2-7; 13 bases align to TRBD2. The CDR3 covers 15 residues. Germline V gene lookup returns CDR1 DFQATT and CDR2 SNEGSKA (reference sequence). J lost 6 bases, V lost 4 bases, and 9 bases had no gene match. CDR3 DNA: TGCAGTGCTAACAGGGGACTAGCGGGGAATTCCGAGCAGTACTTC. Protein: CSANRGLAGNSEQYF.

This clonotype was detected a few times. The chain recombines TRBV7-9 with TRBJ2-2; no definite D call. The length of the CDR3 is 15 residues. Germline CDR1 is SEHNR and CDR2 is FQNEAQ (reference sequence). V was cut by 0 bases and J by 1 base, with 6 bases left in between. The CDR3: CASSLAWENTGELFF. CDR3 sequence (DNA): TGTGCCAGCAGCTTAGCATGGGAGAACACCGGGGAGCTGTTTTTT.

This clonotype was seen ten or more times. The genes are TRBV3-1 and TRBJ2-7; TRBD2 matches at 11 bases. The CDR3 extends over 17 amino acids. The V gene's germline CDR1 is LGHDT and CDR2 YNNKEL (reference sequence). V shed 2 bases and J 3 bases; nucleotides not matched to a gene: 9. The CDR3 nucleotides are TGTGCCAGCAGCCAAACTAGCGGGAGCCTAAACGTCTACGAGCAGTACTTC. Translated: CASSQTSGSLNVYEQYF.

This rearrangement joins TRBV5-1 to TRBJ2-1; possible D gene TRBD2, 6 bases. The germline CDR1 and CDR2 sequences are SGHRS and YFSETQ. This CDR3 has 12 amino acids. Between the trimmed V and J ends, which lost 3 bases and 12 bases, there was a span of 13 bases. The CDR3 protein is CASSWTGVGQFF. DNA for the CDR3: TGCGCCAGCAGCTGGACGGGAGTGGGGCAGTTCTTC.

V usage is TRBV21-1 and J usage is TRBJ2-1; the table's D gene call, TRBD1, was not cross checked with the DNA. The tail of the sequence fits TRBJ2-7 better, so the J call may be wrong. TRBV21-1 is marked as a pseudogene. This CDR3 comprises 16 residues. The CDR3 region is CASSKRTQGASYEQYF. The CDR3 DNA reads TGTGCCAGCAGCAAAAGGACCCAGGGGGCCTCCTACGAGCAGTACTTC.

J is TRBJ2-2 and V is TRBV20-1; D is perhaps TRBD1 (5 bases). There are 11 residues in the CDR3. The germline V gene encodes CDR1 DFQATT and CDR2 SNEGSKA (reference sequence). V lost 4 bases, J lost 6 bases, and 6 bases lay in between. The CDR3 sequence: CSAKGAGELFF. CDR3 DNA sequence: TGCAGTGCTAAAGGGGCCGGGGAGCTGTTTTTT.

This clonotype was seen a handful of times. A read error is possible here, since a much larger clone lies one base away. This sequence joins TRBV7-9 and TRBJ1-5; tentative D call: TRBD1 (5 bases). From germline, CDR1 is SEHNR and CDR2 FQNEAQ (reference sequence). Trimming pared 1 base from V and 3 bases from J, leaving 13 bases between. The CDR3 totals 16 residues. The CDR3 sequence: CASSLGAGTNNQPQHF. The DNA for the CDR3 is TGTGCCAGCAGCTTAGGAGCCGGGACCAACAATCAGCCCCAGCATTTT. The entire variable domain, with the rest obtained from reference TRBV7-9 and TRBJ1-5, is as follows: DTGVSQNPRHKITKRGQNVTFRCDPISEHNRLYWYRQTLGQGPEFLTYFQNEAQLEKSRLLSDRFSAERPKGSFSTLEIQRTEQGDSAMYLCASSLGAGTNNQPQHFGDGTRLSIL.

This clonotype was observed many times. This chain links TRBV6-1 with TRBJ2-5, with 10 bases matching TRBD2. The end of the DNA is better explained by TRBJ2-7, so the J call may be wrong. This CDR3 comprises 15 residues. Germline V CDR1 and CDR2: MNHNS, SASEGT. CDR3 sequence (DNA): TGTGCCAGCAGATTGGTCCTAGCGGGAGACTACGAGCAGTACTTC. Translation: CASRLVLAGDYEQYF.

V is TRBV3-1 and J is TRBJ2-3; D ambiguous. Between the trimmed V and J ends, which lost 0 bases and 2 bases, there was a span of 3 bases. The CDR3 loop spans 13 amino acids. Germline V gene data show CDR1 as LGHDT and CDR2 as YNNKEL (reference sequence). This CDR3 reads CASSQDYTDTQYF. CDR3 nucleotides: TGTGCCAGCAGCCAAGACTACACAGATACGCAGTATTTT.